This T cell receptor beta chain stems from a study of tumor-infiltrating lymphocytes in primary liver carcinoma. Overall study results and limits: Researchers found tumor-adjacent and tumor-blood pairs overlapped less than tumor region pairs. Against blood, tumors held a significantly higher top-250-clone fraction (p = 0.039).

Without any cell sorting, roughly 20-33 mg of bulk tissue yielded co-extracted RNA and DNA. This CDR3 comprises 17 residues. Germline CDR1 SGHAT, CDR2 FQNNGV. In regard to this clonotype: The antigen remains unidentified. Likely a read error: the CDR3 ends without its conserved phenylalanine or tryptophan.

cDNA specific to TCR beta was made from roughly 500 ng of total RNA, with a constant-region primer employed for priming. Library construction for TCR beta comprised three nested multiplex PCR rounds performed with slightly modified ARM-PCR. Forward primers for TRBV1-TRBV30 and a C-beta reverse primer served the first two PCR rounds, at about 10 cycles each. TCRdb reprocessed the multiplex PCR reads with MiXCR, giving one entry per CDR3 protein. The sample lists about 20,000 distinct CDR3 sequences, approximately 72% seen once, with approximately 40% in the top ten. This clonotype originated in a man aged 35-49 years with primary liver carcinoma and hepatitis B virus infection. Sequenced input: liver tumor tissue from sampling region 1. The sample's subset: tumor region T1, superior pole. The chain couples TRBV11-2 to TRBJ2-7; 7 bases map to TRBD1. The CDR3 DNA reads TGTGCTAGCAGCTTAATTCTAGTTCAGGGGGTATGGAGCGAGCAGTACTTA. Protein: CASSLILVQGVWSEQYL.